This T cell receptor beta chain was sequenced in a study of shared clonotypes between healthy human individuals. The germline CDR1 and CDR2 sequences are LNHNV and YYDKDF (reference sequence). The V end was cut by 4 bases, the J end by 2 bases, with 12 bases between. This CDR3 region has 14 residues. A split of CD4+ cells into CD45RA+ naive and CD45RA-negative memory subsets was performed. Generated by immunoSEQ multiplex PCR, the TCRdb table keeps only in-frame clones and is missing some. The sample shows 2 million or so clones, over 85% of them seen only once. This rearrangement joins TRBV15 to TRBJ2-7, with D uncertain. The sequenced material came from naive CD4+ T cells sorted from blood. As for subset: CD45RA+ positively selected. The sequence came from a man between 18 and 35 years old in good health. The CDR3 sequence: CATSTPTDTYEQYF. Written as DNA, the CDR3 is TGTGCCACCAGCACGCCTACAGATACCTACGAGCAGTACTTC.